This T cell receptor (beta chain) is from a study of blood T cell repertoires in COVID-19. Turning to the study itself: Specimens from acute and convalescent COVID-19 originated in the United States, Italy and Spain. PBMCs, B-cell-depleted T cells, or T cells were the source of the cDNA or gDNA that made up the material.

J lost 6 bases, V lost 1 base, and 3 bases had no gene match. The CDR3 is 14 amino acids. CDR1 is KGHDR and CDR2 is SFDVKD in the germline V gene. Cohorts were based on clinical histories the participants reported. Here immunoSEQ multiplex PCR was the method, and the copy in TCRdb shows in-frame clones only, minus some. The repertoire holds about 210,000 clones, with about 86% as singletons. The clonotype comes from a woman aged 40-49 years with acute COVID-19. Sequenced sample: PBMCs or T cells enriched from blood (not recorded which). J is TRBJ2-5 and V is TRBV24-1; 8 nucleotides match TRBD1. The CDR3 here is CATSDLGQGQTQYF. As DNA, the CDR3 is TGTGCCACCAGTGATTTAGGACAGGGCCAGACCCAGTACTTC.